The rows below give T cell receptor beta chains drawn from one sample of a study of blood T cell repertoires in COVID-19. The protocol was immunoSEQ multiplex PCR, while the TCRdb copy is restricted to in-frame clones and leaves out a portion. The table has 100,000 to 120,000 clones, around three quarters seen once. Sample: peripheral blood. These receptor sequences come from a woman aged 55-69 years with acute or convalescent COVID-19. Both conserved end residues are part of each CDR3. Each record gives: clone size, V gene, J gene, D gene, CDR3 protein, CDR3 DNA. D genes are given only for firm matches. Some rows mark clone size as missing; the rest say once, few, many or name a class of expanded clone.

>-|TRBV4-2|TRBJ2-7|TRBD2
CASSQERLAGYEQYF
TGTGCCAGCAGCCAAGAGAGACTAGCGGGGTACGAGCAGTACTTC
>few|TRBV27|TRBJ2-1|TRBD2
CASSPSGGVNEQFF
TGTGCCAGCAGTCCGAGCGGGGGGGTCAATGAGCAGTTCTTC
>few|TRBV20-1|TRBJ1-4|-
CSALNEKLFF
TGCAGTGCTCTGAATGAAAAACTGTTTTTT
>-|TRBV28|TRBJ2-1|-
CASSTFRGSSSYNEQFF
TGTGCCAGCAGTACCTTTCGGGGGTCCAGCTCCTACAATGAGCAGTTCTTC
>-|TRBV3-1/TRBV3-2|TRBJ1-1|TRBD1
CASSQGTGGATEAFF
TGTGCCAGCAGCCAAGGGACAGGGGGTGCCACTGAAGCTTTCTTT
>once|TRBV12-3/TRBV12-4|TRBJ2-7|-
CASSLDSGDEQYF
TGTGCCAGCAGTTTAGATTCGGGAGACGAGCAGTACTTC
>-|TRBV5-4|TRBJ1-4|-
CASSPSGTPRANEKLFF
TGTGCCAGCAGCCCCTCCGGGACTCCACGCGCTAATGAAAAACTGTTTTTT
>-|TRBV29-1|TRBJ2-1|TRBD2
CSSSDLAGASYNEQFF
TGCAGCTCCTCTGACTTAGCGGGGGCGTCCTACAATGAGCAGTTCTTC
>-|TRBV7-9|TRBJ1-2|-
CASSSHRDGYTF
TGTGCCAGCAGCTCACACAGGGATGGCTACACCTTC
>-|TRBV3-1/TRBV3-2|TRBJ2-7|-
CASSQGQISYEQYF
TGTGCCAGCAGCCAAGGCCAGATAAGCTACGAGCAGTACTTC
>-|TRBV2|TRBJ1-1|TRBD1
CASGQGMNTEAFF
TGTGCCAGCGGACAGGGGATGAACACTGAAGCTTTCTTT
>-|TRBV5-1|TRBJ2-7|-
CASSRRQSYEQYF
TGCGCCAGCAGCCGGAGACAGTCCTACGAGCAGTACTTC
>-|TRBV11-2|TRBJ2-7|TRBD2
CASRLPGGHYEQYF
TGTGCCAGCAGACTACCGGGGGGGCACTACGAGCAGTACTTC
>once|TRBV5-8|TRBJ2-2|TRBD1
CASSWGTGKAGELFF
TGTGCCAGCAGCTGGGGGACAGGGAAGGCCGGGGAGCTGTTTTTT
>-|TRBV14|TRBJ2-5|TRBD1
CASSLDRDRGFYF
TGTGCCAGCAGCCTCGACCGGGACAGGGGTTTCTACTTC